The rows below give T cell receptor beta chains drawn from one sample of a study of blood T cell repertoires in COVID-19. Assay: immunoSEQ multiplex PCR; the TCRdb copy retains only in-frame clones and omits some. Altogether roughly 330,000 clones are present, 86% being singletons, with the ten largest covering about 1.7%. The specimen sequenced was peripheral blood. All receptors derive from a woman between 50 and 59 years old with acute or convalescent COVID-19. The CDR3 runs from the conserved cysteine through the conserved F or W. Each record gives: CDR3 length, clone size, V gene, J gene, CDR3 protein. Size tells how often a clone was seen (once, few, many) or the class of an expanded clone, and some rows leave it out.

13,NA,TRBV19,TRBJ2-3,CASSLGGGDTRYF
15,NA,TRBV7-8,TRBJ2-3,CASSREPGSTDTQYF
14,NA,TRBV12-5,TRBJ1-2,CASGLYAQNYGYTF
17,NA,TRBV30,TRBJ2-6,CAWSVVGGNSGANVLTF
14,once,TRBV11-3,TRBJ2-7,CASSLGGGSYEQYF
12,once,TRBV6-6,TRBJ1-4,CASSRDREKLFF
17,NA,TRBV5-8,TRBJ1-2,CASSLGGQGSVDYGYTF
13,NA,TRBV6-1,TRBJ1-2,CASSDPGYYGYTF
15,NA,TRBV5-1,TRBJ2-3,CASSSGLAGGVTQYF
11,NA,TRBV12-3/TRBV12-4,TRBJ2-1,CASSRYNEQFF
13,NA,TRBV29-1,TRBJ2-1,CSVVLAGRNEQFF
13,NA,TRBV7-9,TRBJ1-1,CASSLQGATEAFF
14,once,TRBV27,TRBJ2-4,CASSLSGGRGIQYF
17,NA,TRBV4-1,TRBJ2-7,CASSQDLSGQGSYEQYF
16,NA,TRBV24-1,TRBJ2-2,CATSDLGTDNTGELFF
13,NA,TRBV28,TRBJ1-2,CASSLDRVDGYTF
17,once,TRBV5-4,TRBJ2-5,CASTFGGGLAGQETQYF
15,NA,TRBV28,TRBJ1-2,CASSFGQVVWRGYTF
16,NA,TRBV28,TRBJ1-5,CASSFPYRSRNQPQHF
13,NA,TRBV19,TRBJ2-3,CASSIDRSDTQYF
14,once,TRBV18,TRBJ1-2,CASSPRQGAGGYTF
14,once,TRBV2,TRBJ1-1,CASSEWTANTEAFF
15,NA,TRBV11-2,TRBJ2-7,CASSPRWAGSYEQYF
15,NA,TRBV6-1,TRBJ1-6,CASSELEGSSSPLHF
13,NA,TRBV27,TRBJ2-5,CASSPPMQETQYF
14,NA,TRBV9,TRBJ1-6,CASSVGLDNSPLHF
15,NA,TRBV3-1/TRBV3-2,TRBJ2-7,CASSGWDRETYEQYF
16,NA,TRBV29-1,TRBJ2-3,CSVELVASGRTDTQYF
15,NA,TRBV6-6,TRBJ1-5,CASSYSAGSNQPQHF
16,NA,TRBV5-8,TRBJ2-4,CASSFGLAGAKNIQYF
16,NA,TRBV5-1,TRBJ2-3,CASSSILAGVTDTQYF
15,NA,TRBV7-9,TRBJ2-2,CASSLAELPGGELFF
11,few,TRBV20-1,TRBJ2-7,CSAKQGPEQYF
18,NA,TRBV5-1,TRBJ2-1,CASSLVGGSQGAYNEQFF
13,NA,TRBV6-6,TRBJ2-7,CASSSSRAYEQYF
15,NA,TRBV28,TRBJ2-7,CASSTPGLGVDEQYF
12,NA,TRBV15,TRBJ2-1,CATSRERNEQFF
14,NA,TRBV19,TRBJ2-7,CASIWDRGSYEQYF
16,NA,TRBV7-2,TRBJ2-5,CASSVGSWGMRETQYF
15,NA,TRBV9,TRBJ2-7,CASSVGSGGRYEQYF
15,NA,TRBV10-3,TRBJ1-6,CAISESERRNSPLHF
13,NA,TRBV4-1,TRBJ2-7,CASSQVSSYEQYF
16,NA,TRBV4-1,TRBJ1-1,CASSPLRGGANTEAFF
14,NA,TRBV28,TRBJ1-6,CASGRDRGNSPLHF
14,NA,TRBV3-1/TRBV3-2,TRBJ2-1,CASSQDAGFAGSFF
15,NA,TRBV6-2/TRBV6-3,TRBJ2-7,CASSYSSSGSGEQYF
17,NA,TRBV5-1,TRBJ2-3,CASSLGVGRASTDTQYF
14,NA,TRBV7-3,TRBJ2-5,CASSLESSSETQYF
14,NA,TRBV7-9,TRBJ2-3,CASSMTGGTDTQYF
14,NA,TRBV18,TRBJ2-7,CASSPRAQGYEQYF
12,NA,TRBV29-1,TRBJ2-3,CSVESGGDTQYF
15,few,TRBV7-2,TRBJ1-6,CASSLLTAYTSPLHF